What follows are 20 T cell receptor beta chains derived from one specimen sequenced in a study of blood T cell repertoires in COVID-19. Here immunoSEQ multiplex PCR was the method, and the copy in TCRdb shows in-frame clones only, minus some. The table lists around 300,000 clones, about 90% of them singletons. Sequencing was performed on PBMCs or T cells enriched from blood (not recorded which). These receptors came from a woman aged 25 to 45 who had recovered from COVID-19.

V usage is TRBV15 and J usage is TRBJ2-5, with TRBD2 matching 10 bases. J lost 2 bases, V lost 7 bases, and 10 bases had no gene match. The CDR3 spans 16 residues. Germline lookup yields CDR1 LNHNV and CDR2 YYDKDF (reference sequence). CDR3: CATTGGLAGAQETQYF. The CDR3 region has the DNA TGTGCCACCACCGGTGGGCTAGCGGGGGCTCAAGAGACCCAGTACTTC.

The chain uses TRBV7-6 and TRBJ1-3, with TRBD1 matching over 7 bases. CDR1 is SGHVS, CDR2 FNYEAQ, per germline. V trimming: 5 bases; J trimming: 0 bases; junction bases outside the gene matches: 7. CDR3 length: 16 amino acids. The DNA for the CDR3 is TGTGCCAGCAGCCCCCGGACAGGACCCTCTGGAAACACCATATATTTT. It translates to CASSPRTGPSGNTIYF.

The table lists this clone with many counts. Other DNA sequences in this specimen translate into the identical CDR3. V is TRBV7-9 and J is TRBJ2-7; a weak D match, TRBD1 (5 bases). Germline V gene lookup returns CDR1 SEHNR and CDR2 FQNEAQ (reference sequence). The CDR3 contains 12 residues. The V gene lost 4 bases and the J gene lost 3 bases, with 7 bases spanning the gap. CDR3 protein: CASSSQGYEQYF. CDR3 DNA sequence: TGTGCCAGCAGCTCCCAGGGCTACGAGCAGTACTTC.

The table lists this clone with a count of one. J is TRBJ2-3 and V is TRBV5-1, with D maybe TRBD2 (6 bases). The CDR3 runs to 15 residues. V was pared by 0 bases and J by 0 bases, with 8 bases between. Germline loops: CDR1 SGHRS, CDR2 YFSETQ. The chain's CDR3 is CASSLGRDSTDTQYF. In DNA, the CDR3 is TGCGCCAGCAGCTTGGGGCGGGATAGCACAGATACGCAGTATTTT.

This rearrangement joins TRBV18 to TRBJ2-1; 8 positions match TRBD1. V lost 1 base and J lost 4; bases outside the gene matches: 6. Germline V gives CDR1 KGHSH, CDR2 LQKENI. This CDR3 is built from 16 residues. The CDR3 reads CASSPRQGAQYNEQFF. The CDR3 DNA reads as TGTGCCAGCTCACCACGTCAGGGGGCGCAGTACAATGAGCAGTTCTTC.

The chain carries TRBV27 and TRBJ1-2; D ambiguous. V was cut by 0 bases and J by 8 bases, with 13 bases left in between. This CDR3 spans 14 amino acids. Germline V lookup: CDR1 MNHEY, CDR2 SMNVEV (reference sequence). CDR3 sequence: CASSLSGRSGGYTF. For the CDR3, the DNA is TGTGCCAGCAGTTTATCCGGTAGGAGCGGCGGCTACACCTTC.

A few counts support this clone. The chain uses TRBV12-3 or TRBV12-4 and TRBJ1-1; D gene uncertain. V dropped 6 bases and J dropped 9 bases, with 11 bases sitting between them. This CDR3 has 11 amino acids. The CDR3 region has the DNA TGTGCCAGCAGCCGAGGGTGGCAAGCTTTCTTT. As protein: CASSRGWQAFF.

The V gene is TRBV7-2, the J gene TRBJ2-7; TRBD1 aligns across 11 bases. The V segment lost 5 bases and the J segment 1 base; nucleotides outside the gene matches: 7. Germline CDR1 SGHTA, CDR2 FQGNSA. This CDR3 contains 16 residues. The CDR3 here is CASSKPWDRGSYEQYF. CDR3 DNA: TGTGCCAGCAGCAAACCGTGGGACAGGGGGTCCTACGAGCAGTACTTC. Using reference TRBV7-2 and TRBJ2-7 for the parts outside the CDR3, the full variable domain is GAGVSQSPSNKVTEKGKDVELRCDPISGHTALYWYRQSLGQGLEFLIYFQGNSAPDKSGLPSDRFSAERTGGSVSTLTIQRTQQEDSAVYLCASSKPWDRGSYEQYFGPGTRLTVT.

This chain connects TRBV18 to TRBJ1-1, with a tentative D call TRBD1 (5 bases). Germline-derived CDR1 and CDR2 are KGHSH and LQKENI. The CDR3 contains 15 residues. V gave up 6 bases and J gave up 2 bases, with 16 bases separating them. CDR3 loop: CASSSRGGDNTEAFF. CDR3 sequence (DNA): TGTGCCAGCTCGTCCCGAGGAGGGGATAACACTGAAGCTTTCTTT.

The rearrangement links TRBV30 to TRBJ1-3; D unclear. With 1 base removed from V and 0 bases from J, the gap between germline ends came to 7 bases. This CDR3 is built from 14 residues. Germline CDR1 and CDR2: GTSNPN and SVGIG (reference sequence). The DNA for the CDR3 is TGTGCCTGGAGTGGCGGGAGCTCTGGAAACACCATATATTTT. Translating gives CAWSGGSSGNTIYF.

This sequence joins TRBV9 and TRBJ1-2; D is uncertain. The V and J ends lost 0 bases and 4 bases respectively, with 19 bases between them. CDR3 length: 17 amino acids. Germline V lookup: CDR1 SGDLS, CDR2 YYNGEE. The CDR3 DNA reads TGTGCCAGCAGCGTAGGAGGAGGGAGGCAAGGTAGCTATGGCTACACCTTC. As protein: CASSVGGGRQGSYGYTF.

This clone was recorded only once. This chain uses TRBV7-8 with TRBJ1-5; 8 positions match TRBD1. Germline V CDR1 and CDR2: SGHVS, FQNEAQ. V trimming: 4 bases; J trimming: 6 bases; junction bases outside the gene matches: 5. CDR3 size: 14 residues. The CDR3 sequence is CASSSAGGRQPQHF. The CDR3 nucleotides are TGTGCCAGCAGCTCTGCAGGGGGCCGTCAGCCCCAGCATTTT.

V usage is TRBV7-8 and J usage is TRBJ2-7, with 7 bases fitting TRBD1. Trimming removed 5 bases from V and 3 bases from J; junction bases left unmatched: 7. CDR1 SGHVS and CDR2 FQNEAQ come from the germline V gene. The CDR3 has 14 amino acids. In DNA form, the CDR3 reads TGTGCCAGCAGCGACCCGACAGGGATCTACGAGCAGTACTTC. It specifies CASSDPTGIYEQYF.

The chain links TRBV9 to TRBJ1-1; D may be TRBD1 (6 bases). V lost 3 bases, J lost 7 bases, and 13 bases lay in between. The CDR3 length is 13 residues. CDR1 SGDLS and CDR2 YYNGEE come from the germline V gene. DNA for the CDR3: TGTGCCAGCAGCGGATTTGACAGGAGTGAAGCTTTCTTT. Translating it yields CASSGFDRSEAFF.

The chain uses TRBV19 and TRBJ1-1; no reliable D call. The V gene's germline CDR1 is LNHDA and CDR2 SQIVND (reference sequence). V shed 8 bases and J shed 2 bases, with 15 bases lying between them. The CDR3 spans 14 residues. This CDR3 reads CASGPRDLNTEAFF. The CDR3 DNA follows: TGTGCCAGTGGACCCCGGGATCTCAACACTGAAGCTTTCTTT. The full variable domain, rest sourced from reference TRBV19 and TRBJ1-1, is DGGITQSPKYLFRKEGQNVTLSCEQNLNHDAMYWYRQDPGQGLRLIYYSQIVNDFQKGDIAEGYSVSREKKESFPLTVTSAQKNPTAFYLCASGPRDLNTEAFFGQGTRLTVV.

The chain couples TRBV5-1 to TRBJ1-1, with 7 bases that match TRBD1. This CDR3 has 14 amino acids. The V segment lost 4 bases and the J segment 4 bases; nucleotides outside the gene matches: 7. Germline loops: CDR1 SGHRS, CDR2 YFSETQ. CDR3 region: CASSPRTGSTEAFF. The DNA of the CDR3 is TGCGCCAGCAGCCCCCGGACAGGAAGCACTGAAGCTTTCTTT. The complete variable domain, with remaining parts taken from reference TRBV5-1 and TRBJ1-1, reads KAGVTQTPRYLIKTRGQQVTLSCSPISGHRSVSWYQQTPGQGLQFLFEYFSETQRNKGNFPGRFSGRQFSNSRSEMNVSTLELGDSALYLCASSPRTGSTEAFFGQGTRLTVV.

The chain carries TRBV11-3 and TRBJ2-3, with 9 bases identical to TRBD1. CDR3 size: 16 residues. V was pared by 6 bases and J by 1 base, with 8 bases of the junction left unmatched. Germline CDR1 and CDR2: SGHNT and YENEEA. Here the CDR3 reads CASSRTTGGGTDTQYF. Written as DNA, the CDR3 is TGTGCCAGCAGTCGCACTACAGGGGGCGGCACAGATACGCAGTATTTT.

The CDR3: CASSAGTGPRPQHF. In nucleotides, the CDR3 is TGTGCCAGCAGCGCCGGGACAGGTCCACGGCCCCAGCATTTT. The chain is built from TRBV9 and TRBJ1-5; 8 positions agree with TRBD1. The CDR3 covers 14 residues. Germline CDR1 reads SGDLS; CDR2 reads YYNGEE. V dropped 3 bases and J dropped 9; count of bases not matched to a gene: 8. Drawing the rest from reference TRBV9 and TRBJ1-5, the complete variable domain is DSGVTQTPKHLITATGQRVTLRCSPRSGDLSVYWYQQSLDQGLQFLIQYYNGEERAKGNILERFSAQQFPDLHSELNLSSLELGDSALYFCASSAGTGPRPQHFGDGTRLSIL.

As DNA, the CDR3 is TGTGCCAGCAGCTTGGTGTGGCAACAGGACACCGGGGAGCTGTTTTTT. This encodes CASSLVWQQDTGELFF. V and J are TRBV5-4 and TRBJ2-2, with D perhaps TRBD1 (5 bases). From germline, CDR1 is SGHNT and CDR2 YYREEE (reference sequence). There are 16 residues in the CDR3. The germline V and J ends were trimmed by 0 bases and 3 bases, with 12 bases remaining between them. The variable domain in full, with the rest retrieved from reference TRBV5-4 and TRBJ2-2, is ETGVTQSPTHLIKTRGQQVTLRCSSQSGHNTVSWYQQALGQGPQFIFQYYREEENGRGNFPPRFSGLQFPNYSSELNVNALELDDSALYLCASSLVWQQDTGELFFGEGSRLTVL.

A word on this clone: Germline is not matched at one junction end, which may reflect a read error. The rearrangement links TRBV28 to TRBJ2-1; D might be TRBD1 (8 bases). The CDR3 totals 12 residues. The germline gives CDR1 MDHEN, CDR2 SYDVKM. This CDR3 reads CASMGGGQAPIF. CDR3 DNA sequence: TGTGCCAGCATGGGGGGGGGACAGGCACCGATCTTC.